What follows are 9 T cell receptor beta chains derived from one specimen sequenced in a study of CD8 T cells in Susac syndrome. RNA totalling about 0.5 to 1 ug underwent reverse transcription with random hexamers. TCRdb reanalysed the immunoSEQ multiplex PCR reads using MiXCR and keeps one entry per CDR3 protein. This table has about 210,000 distinct CDR3 sequences, roughly 94% appearing once. Input material: CD4+ T cells from PBMCs. The receptors here all came from a human donor with multiple sclerosis.

This clonotype was recorded only once. The chain is built from TRBV3-1 and TRBJ2-3, with TRBD2 matching over 9 bases. Germline V gene sequence: CDR1 LGHDT, CDR2 YNNKEL (reference sequence). The CDR3 is made up of 17 amino acids. J was trimmed by 5 bases and V by 2 bases; bases with no gene match: 11. The CDR3 DNA is TGTGCCAGCAGCCAACTCGCGGGGGGGAGGGTCGGAGATACGCAGTATTTT. Translation gives CASSQLAGGRVGDTQYF.

The chain carries TRBV30 and TRBJ1-4; no definite D call. V was shortened by 0 bases and J by 0 bases, with 5 bases between the two germline ends. This CDR3 is built from 14 residues. Germline V CDR1 and CDR2: GTSNPN, SVGIG (reference sequence). The CDR3 region has the DNA TGTGCCTGGAGTGTACTAACAACTAATGAAAAACTGTTTTTT. Amino acids: CAWSVLTTNEKLFF.

The V and J genes are TRBV3-1 and TRBJ2-1, with TRBD2 identical over 7 bases. Trimming removed 1 base from V and 10 bases from J; junction bases left unmatched: 7. This CDR3 is built from 14 residues. Germline loops: CDR1 LGHDT, CDR2 YNNKEL (reference sequence). The CDR3 here is CASSQGATSEEQFF. The CDR3 region has the DNA TGTGCCAGCAGCCAAGGGGCAACTAGCGAGGAGCAGTTCTTC.

The CDR3 region is CSVLGGQGQNGYTF. The CDR3, as DNA: TGCAGCGTTCTGGGAGGTCAGGGGCAAAATGGCTACACCTTC. The V gene is TRBV29-1, the J gene TRBJ1-2, with D perhaps matching TRBD1 (6 bases). Trimming took off 5 bases at V and 6 bases at J, with 19 bases between the two ends. Germline V gene data show CDR1 as SQVTM and CDR2 as ANQGSEA. CDR3 length: 14 amino acids. The full variable domain, with the rest looked up from reference TRBV29-1 and TRBJ1-2, is SAVISQKPSRDICQRGTSLTIQCQVDSQVTMMFWYRQQPGQSLTLIATANQGSEATYESGFVIDKFPISRPNLTFSTLTVSNMSPEDSSIYLCSVLGGQGQNGYTFGSGTRLTVV.

This chain links TRBV9 with TRBJ2-7, with D possibly matching TRBD2 (5 bases). The CDR3 is made up of 14 amino acids. Germline CDR1 and CDR2: SGDLS and YYNGEE. Deletions cut 0 bases from V and 7 bases from J, with 14 bases between. CDR3 DNA sequence: TGTGCCAGCAGCGTAGGCCCGGGATTCCGGGAGCAGTACTTC. Protein product: CASSVGPGFREQYF.

The genes are TRBV5-4 and TRBJ2-1; TRBD1 or TRBD2 may be the D gene (5 bases each). The V and J ends lost 1 base and 6 bases respectively, with 14 bases between them. The length of the CDR3 is 15 residues. Germline V lookup: CDR1 SGHNT, CDR2 YYREEE (reference sequence). The CDR3 DNA reads TGTGCCAGCAGCTTGCCGAGGGACCAGTCCAATGAGCAGTTCTTC. Protein: CASSLPRDQSNEQFF. Full variable domain (rest looked up from reference TRBV5-4 and TRBJ2-1): ETGVTQSPTHLIKTRGQQVTLRCSSQSGHNTVSWYQQALGQGPQFIFQYYREEENGRGNFPPRFSGLQFPNYSSELNVNALELDDSALYLCASSLPRDQSNEQFFGPGTRLTVL.

V and J are TRBV10-3 and TRBJ2-5; D call uncertain. The CDR3 runs 13 residues. With 9 bases removed from V and 2 bases from J, the gap between germline ends came to 13 bases. Germline V CDR1 and CDR2: ENHRY, SYGVKD. CDR3 coding DNA: TGTGCCATTTCCCTGCAAGGTCAAGAGACCCAGTACTTC. Translation gives CAISLQGQETQYF.

This sequence joins TRBV3-1 and TRBJ1-1; unclear D gene. With 2 bases removed from V and 1 base from J, the gap between germline ends came to 8 bases. CDR1 and CDR2 from the germline V gene are LGHDT and YNNKEL (reference sequence). This CDR3 is built from 14 residues. DNA for the CDR3: TGTGCCAGCAGCCAAAATTCACCGAACACTGAAGCTTTCTTT. It yields the protein CASSQNSPNTEAFF.

The chain carries TRBV20-1 and TRBJ2-3, with D unclear. The length of the CDR3 is 11 residues. Trimming stripped 3 bases from V and 5 bases from J, with 6 bases between. Germline V gene lookup returns CDR1 DFQATT and CDR2 SNEGSKA (reference sequence). CDR3 protein: CSASGLDTQYF. CDR3 DNA: TGCAGTGCTAGCGGTCTAGATACGCAGTATTTT.